This T cell receptor beta chain is drawn from a study of shared clonotypes between healthy human individuals. Donors, healthy HIV-negative adults, lacked recent acute infections or vaccinations. The study drew all its donors from Caucasian adults living in Nashville, Tennessee. Using immunoSEQ multiplex PCR, the repertoire was profiled, and TCRdb retains in-frame clones only, with some absent. The table shows approximately 2,000,000 clones, with about 90% occurring only once. The CDR3 is 14 amino acids. CDR1 MNHNS and CDR2 SASEGT come from the germline V gene. The V end lost 6 bases, the J end lost 4 bases, and 10 bases lay between the germline ends.

The sequenced material came from naive CD4+ T cells from PBMCs. The subset was: CD45RA+ positively selected. The origin of this receptor is a man aged 18 to 29 in good health. Some clones in this sample may be carry-over from other donors' samples. This sequence joins TRBV6-1 and TRBJ2-6, with unresolved D. The CDR3 here is CASRVEQGANVLTF. CDR3 nucleotides: TGTGCCAGCAGAGTCGAGCAAGGGGCCAACGTCCTGACTTTC.